A selection of T cell receptor beta chains follows, all from one sample in a study of blood T cell repertoires in COVID-19. Clones were sequenced by immunoSEQ multiplex PCR, and TCRdb holds only the in-frame ones, with some missing. The sample includes under 250,000 clones, about 91% of them seen just once. Input material: peripheral blood. Receptors were obtained from an elderly man with acute or convalescent COVID-19. The CDR3 runs from the conserved cysteine through the conserved F or W. D genes are given only for firm matches. Only some rows state a clone size, as once, few, many or a class for expanded clones.

abundance | j_gene | v_gene | d_gene | CDR3nt | CDR3aa
few | TRBJ1-1 | TRBV7-3 | . | TGTGCCAGCAGCTTACACCCCGCGGGGGGCGGCACTGAAGCTTTCTTT | CASSLHPAGGGTEAFF
. | TRBJ1-1 | TRBV28 | TRBD1 | TGTGCCGCCAGACAGGGGTCTGAAGCTTTCTTT | CAARQGSEAFF
. | TRBJ2-1 | TRBV6-5 | TRBD2 | TGTGCCAGCCGGACTAGCGGGGGGCAAGGTGAGCAGTTCTTC | CASRTSGGQGEQFF
. | TRBJ2-2 | TRBV27 | TRBD1 | TGTGCCAGCAGTTTTGGACAGGGGAACACCGGGGAGCTGTTTTTT | CASSFGQGNTGELFF
. | TRBJ2-1 | TRBV7-3 | . | TGTGCCAGCAGCCTCCGGGGGATTGGCAATGAGCAGTTCTTC | CASSLRGIGNEQFF
. | TRBJ2-3 | TRBV5-4 | TRBD1 | TGTGCCAGCAGCCCGGGGGACAGGCACACAGATACGCAGTATTTT | CASSPGDRHTDTQYF
few | TRBJ2-1 | TRBV24-1 | TRBD1 | TGTGCCACCTCGGGACAGGCAAACAATGAGCAGTTCTTC | CATSGQANNEQFF
. | TRBJ1-3 | TRBV7-2 | . | TGTGCCAGCAGCTTAGGACAGGCTGGAAACACCATATATTTT | CASSLGQAGNTIYF
. | TRBJ2-2 | TRBV9 | . | TGTGCCAGCAGCGGAGGGGGGGGCCCCGGGGAGCTGTTTTTT | CASSGGGGPGELFF
. | TRBJ2-4 | TRBV5-1 | . | TGCGCCAGCAGCTTGGGAGGCGGAGCCAAAAACATTCAGTACTTC | CASSLGGGAKNIQYF
few | TRBJ1-2 | TRBV5-1 | . | TGCGCCAGCAGCGGAAGGGGGAACTATGGCTACACCTTC | CASSGRGNYGYTF
. | TRBJ2-1 | TRBV7-2 | TRBD2 | TGTGCCAGCAGCTCCAATGGACTAGCCGGTGAGCAGTTCTTC | CASSSNGLAGEQFF
. | TRBJ2-7 | TRBV3-1/TRBV3-2 | . | TGTGCCAGCAGCCAAATTACGGGACAGGCTAGGGAGGGTACTAGGTCGTACGAGCAGTACTTC | CASSQITGQAREGTRSYEQYF
. | TRBJ2-1 | TRBV11-3 | TRBD2 | TGTGCCAGCAGCTTAGGGAAGACTAGCGGGGGGGCGGCTGAGCAGTTCTTC | CASSLGKTSGGAAEQFF
. | TRBJ1-6 | TRBV27 | TRBD1 | TGTGCCAGCAGTCCTAAACCTCCGGGACAGGGAATAGGCAATTCACCCCTCCACTTT | CASSPKPPGQGIGNSPLHF
. | TRBJ2-3 | TRBV18 | . | TGTGCCAGCTCACCCCGGGGTAGCGGAAGCACAGATACGCAGTATTTT | CASSPRGSGSTDTQYF
. | TRBJ2-7 | TRBV3-1/TRBV3-2 | TRBD1 | TGTGCCAGCAGCCAAGGTTCAGGGGGCTACGAGCAGTACTTC | CASSQGSGGYEQYF
few | TRBJ2-7 | TRBV2 | TRBD1 | TGTGCCAGCACCCAGGGGGTCACCTACGAGCAGTACTTC | CASTQGVTYEQYF
. | TRBJ1-5 | TRBV5-8 | . | TGTGCCAGCAGCTTGGCCAGGGATAGCAATCAGCCCCAGCATTTT | CASSLARDSNQPQHF
few | TRBJ2-3 | TRBV25-1 | TRBD1 | TGTGCCAGCAGTGATGACAGGGACGGGGTCACAGATACGCAGTATTTT | CASSDDRDGVTDTQYF
. | TRBJ2-6 | TRBV28 | TRBD1 | TGTGCCAGCAAGGGAGGACAGGGGGCTCCCGGGGCCAACGTCCTGACTTTC | CASKGGQGAPGANVLTF
. | TRBJ2-6 | TRBV5-4 | . | TGTGCCAGCAGCTTGGCCGGGGGGCGGTCGGGGGCCAACGTCCTGACTTTC | CASSLAGGRSGANVLTF
once | TRBJ2-7 | TRBV9 | TRBD1 | TGTGCCAGCAGCGCAGGTCCGGGACAGGGATTTTACGAGCAGTACTTC | CASSAGPGQGFYEQYF
. | TRBJ1-2 | TRBV29-1 | . | TGCAGCGCCGTGGACAGTTACTATGGCTACACCTTC | CSAVDSYYGYTF
. | TRBJ1-2 | TRBV15 | . | TGTGCCACCAGCAGAGATGATTTGCGTACTTCGACAGACTATGGCTACACCTTC | CATSRDDLRTSTDYGYTF
. | TRBJ2-6 | TRBV24-1 | . | TGTGCCACCATGGGACTCCTAGGGACTGGGGCCAACGTCCTGACTTTC | CATMGLLGTGANVLTF
. | TRBJ1-5 | TRBV28 | TRBD1 | TGTGCCAGCAGTACTTGGACAGGGCCTAGCAATCAGCCCCAGCATTTT | CASSTWTGPSNQPQHF
. | TRBJ2-2 | TRBV5-1 | TRBD2 | TGCGCCAGCAGCTTGAGGAGCGGGGGGGCCAGCGGGGAGCTGTTTTTT | CASSLRSGGASGELFF
. | TRBJ2-7 | TRBV11-2 | . | TGTGCCAGCAGCCAAAGACCGAACTGGAGGTACGAGCAGTACTTC | CASSQRPNWRYEQYF
. | TRBJ1-5 | TRBV27 | TRBD1 | TGTGCCAGCAGCCCAGGGGGCGGGGGAGATCAGCCCCAGCATTTT | CASSPGGGGDQPQHF
. | TRBJ1-6 | TRBV19 | TRBD1 | TGTGCCAGTAGTTTGAGTGGGACAGTAAATTCACCCCTCCACTTT | CASSLSGTVNSPLHF
. | TRBJ2-3 | TRBV11-1 | TRBD1 | TGTGCCAGCAGACGAACGGGGACAGGGAGCACAGATACGCAGTATTTT | CASRRTGTGSTDTQYF
. | TRBJ2-1 | TRBV11-2 | TRBD1 | TGTGCCAGCAGCTTAAGGACAGGGGATGGTGAGCAGTTCTTC | CASSLRTGDGEQFF
. | TRBJ2-3 | TRBV6-2/TRBV6-3 | TRBD2 | TGTGCCAGCAGTTACGTTGCGGGAGCCCCGTCGGGCACAGATACGCAGTATTTT | CASSYVAGAPSGTDTQYF
. | TRBJ1-3 | TRBV6-5 | . | TGTGCCAGCAGGATGAACAGGGCCTCGGACACCATATATTTT | CASRMNRASDTIYF
. | TRBJ1-2 | TRBV9 | . | TGTGCCAGCAGCGTAGCCGGGGACTATGGCTACACCTTC | CASSVAGDYGYTF
. | TRBJ2-7 | TRBV7-3 | TRBD1 | TGTGCCAGCAGCTTAGGACAGGAGTACGAGCAGTACTTC | CASSLGQEYEQYF
. | TRBJ2-1 | TRBV5-4 | . | TGTGCCAGCAGCTTGGGGCTAGCAAACAATGAGCAGTTCTTC | CASSLGLANNEQFF
. | TRBJ2-1 | TRBV11-2 | TRBD2 | TGTGCCAGCAGCTTAGGATTTAGCGGGAGGGCCGCATGGTGTGAGCAGTTCTTC | CASSLGFSGRAAWCEQFF
. | TRBJ2-6 | TRBV25-1 | TRBD1 | TGTGCCAGCAGTGAAGGGGACAGGGGGACTGGGGCCAACGTCCTGACTTTC | CASSEGDRGTGANVLTF
. | TRBJ2-7 | TRBV28 | TRBD1 | TGTGCCAGCAGTTTGTACAGGGGAACCTACGAGCAGTACTTC | CASSLYRGTYEQYF
. | TRBJ1-4 | TRBV7-8 | . | TGTGCCAGCAGCATTCGACAGTCTGGTGAAAAACTGTTTTTT | CASSIRQSGEKLFF